A single T cell receptor (beta chain) is shown here with its context. What it binds is not known. These data belong to a study of cytomegalovirus exposure and HLA in healthy donors. Study-wide background: A subsequent analysis reported that the roughly 120 validation repertoires were produced on the same platform that had also been used for the roughly 700 first-cohort repertoires.

The table came from immunoSEQ multiplex PCR; TCRdb's copy has only in-frame clones and leaves some out. Of tens of thousands of clones in the sample, 94% were seen once. Points from the study as a whole: It was approximately 150 TCR beta chains that were listed as cytomegalovirus-associated.

The germline CDR1 and CDR2 sequences are MNHEY and SMNVEV (reference sequence). The CDR3 has 14 residues. After removal of 5 bases from V and 8 bases from J, the junction contained 8 bases not matched to a gene. Sequencing was done on a sample of PBMCs. This clonotype was obtained from a woman under 30 in good health and CMV-seronegative. The chain has TRBV27 and TRBJ2-1, with TRBD2 identical over 8 bases. This chain's CDR3 is CASSPGTRGDEQFF. The CDR3 nucleotides are TGTGCCAGCAGTCCCGGGACTAGAGGGGATGAGCAGTTCTTC.